Listed below are T cell receptor beta chains from one sample, sequenced in a study of OX40 agonist ivuxolimab in advanced cancers. The repertoire was sequenced with immunoSEQ multiplex PCR; TCRdb's copy has only in-frame clones and lacks some. The sample includes some 120,000 clones, 80% to 95% of them seen just once. Sequencing was performed on CD4+ or CD8+ T cells sorted from blood, taken in a trial of the OX40 agonist ivuxolimab. All receptors come from an adult with an advanced solid tumor such as melanoma, head and neck, liver or kidney cancer. Each CDR3 is given with its conserved first and last residue. The D gene is left open where the match is weak. Not every row has a clone size; where given, it reads once, few, many or a size class.

v_gene,d_gene,len,abundance,j_gene,CDR3aa,CDR3nt
TRBV5-1,NA,15,once,TRBJ2-1,CASSLDSRVGNEQFF,TGCGCCAGCAGCTTGGATAGCCGCGTGGGGAATGAGCAGTTCTTC
TRBV7-2,NA,15,few,TRBJ1-4,CASSLTGGSGEKLFF,TGTGCCAGCAGCCTAACCGGGGGCTCGGGTGAAAAACTGTTTTTT
TRBV6-1,NA,13,NA,TRBJ1-2,CATNTRPEGGYTF,TGTGCCACCAACACCCGCCCGGAGGGGGGCTACACCTTC
TRBV27,TRBD1,18,NA,TRBJ2-3,CASSLDYRDRAPMDTQYF,TGTGCCAGCAGTTTAGACTACCGGGACAGGGCACCCATGGATACGCAGTATTTT
TRBV2,TRBD1,13,NA,TRBJ1-1,CASNFRGNTEAFF,TGTGCCAGCAACTTCAGGGGGAATACTGAAGCTTTCTTT
TRBV10-3,NA,15,NA,TRBJ1-1,CASGGDPARNTEAFF,TGTGCCTCGGGGGGGGATCCGGCGAGGAACACTGAAGCTTTCTTT
TRBV11-3,NA,15,NA,TRBJ1-3,CASSLFPSTGNTIYF,TGTGCCAGCAGCTTATTTCCCTCAACTGGAAACACCATATATTTT
TRBV19,TRBD2,14,NA,TRBJ2-3,CASSMRLAGDTQYF,TGTGCCAGTAGTATGCGGCTAGCGGGAGATACGCAGTATTTT
TRBV7-8,NA,15,NA,TRBJ1-2,CASSLGGGLGYGYTF,TGTGCCAGCAGCTTAGGGGGGGGATTGGGCTATGGCTACACCTTC
TRBV30,TRBD2,15,NA,TRBJ2-7,CAWSLTGGPAYEQYF,TGTGCCTGGAGTTTGACGGGAGGGCCCGCCTACGAGCAGTACTTC
TRBV6-5,NA,13,NA,TRBJ1-2,CASTKAGEYGYTF,TGTGCCAGCACCAAGGCAGGGGAATATGGCTACACCTTC